A selection of T cell receptor beta chains follows, all from one sample in a study of blood T cell repertoires in COVID-19. The assay was immunoSEQ multiplex PCR, and TCRdb's table has in-frame clones only and misses some. This sample has 45,000 to 60,000 clones, with approximately 90% found just once. The sample taken for sequencing was peripheral blood. The receptor source for this set is a man aged 50 or older with acute or convalescent COVID-19. Each CDR3 is given with its conserved first and last residue. D genes are given only for firm matches. The size of a clone is reported for some rows only, either as once, few or many, or as a class for expanded clones.

j_gene	len	v_gene	abundance	d_gene	CDR3nt	CDR3aa
TRBJ1-5	13	TRBV6-5	NA	NA	TGTGCCAGCAGACCGCGATCCATGGAGCCCCAGCATTTT	CASRPRSMEPQHF
TRBJ2-1	15	TRBV5-1	NA	NA	TGCGCCAGCAGCTTAGGACCTCCAGGGTTTAATGAGCAGTTCTTC	CASSLGPPGFNEQFF
TRBJ1-1	12	TRBV19	few	TRBD1	TGTGCCAGTATTCCAGGGGGCACTGAAGCTTTCTTT	CASIPGGTEAFF
TRBJ1-2	15	TRBV9	NA	TRBD1	TGTGCCAGCAGCGTAGGGGTTGGACAGGGCCATGGCTACACCTTC	CASSVGVGQGHGYTF
TRBJ1-2	16	TRBV5-1	NA	NA	TGCGCCAGCAGCTCGGCGGGTCCTCAGGGGCTAGGTGGCTACACCTTC	CASSSAGPQGLGGYTF
TRBJ2-7	15	TRBV5-4	NA	TRBD1	TGTGCCAGCAGCTTGAGGGGACAGGGGGCCTACGAGCAGTACTTC	CASSLRGQGAYEQYF
TRBJ1-1	14	TRBV5-1	NA	NA	TGCGCCAGCAGCCAGGGTGGACAGAACACTGAAGCTTTCTTT	CASSQGGQNTEAFF
TRBJ2-2	13	TRBV30	NA	NA	TGTGCCTGGAGTGGGAGAAACACCGGGGAGCTGTTTTTT	CAWSGRNTGELFF
TRBJ1-2	15	TRBV5-6	once	NA	TGTGCCAGCAGCTTGTCGAGCGGGGGGACTAGGGGCTACACCTTC	CASSLSSGGTRGYTF
TRBJ1-3	15	TRBV9	NA	TRBD1	TGTGCCAGCAGCGCTGGACAGGTATCCGGAAACACCATATATTTT	CASSAGQVSGNTIYF
TRBJ2-4	23	TRBV6-2/TRBV6-3	NA	NA	TGTGCCAGCAGACCTCCTCCCCGGAACAGGAGCAAAGGTGGATCTGGGTCTGCTAACATTCAGTACTTC	CASRPPPRNRSKGGSGSANIQYF
TRBJ1-1	14	TRBV18	NA	NA	TGTGCCAGCTCACCGATCCAGGGCGAAGTAGAAGCTTTCTTT	CASSPIQGEVEAFF
TRBJ1-2	13	TRBV6-6	NA	NA	TGTGCCAGCAGGCAGACAGATAGCTATGGCTACACCTTC	CASRQTDSYGYTF
TRBJ1-4	15	TRBV18	NA	TRBD1	TGTGCCAGCTCACACAACAGGGGGCAGAGTGAAAAACTGTTTTTT	CASSHNRGQSEKLFF
TRBJ2-1	15	TRBV2	few	TRBD2	TGTGCCAGCAGTGACCAGCGGGGGGGGCGAGATGAGCAGTTCTTC	CASSDQRGGRDEQFF
TRBJ2-2	14	TRBV21-1	NA	NA	TGTGCCAGCACCCGGACAGGCGATACCGGGGAGCTGTTTTTT	CASTRTGDTGELFF
TRBJ2-2	17	TRBV30	NA	TRBD1	TGTGCCTGGAGTCACATTTTAATCAGGGGGCACACCGGGGAGCTGTTTTTT	CAWSHILIRGHTGELFF
TRBJ1-1	13	TRBV5-1	NA	NA	TGCGCCAGCAGCTTGACAGTGGGCACTGAAGCTTTCTTT	CASSLTVGTEAFF
TRBJ1-1	14	TRBV19	NA	NA	TGTGCCAGTAGAGGGAGGGGCATGAACACTGAAGCTTTCTTT	CASRGRGMNTEAFF
TRBJ1-2	13	TRBV6-5	NA	TRBD1	TGTGCCAGCACTAAGGGACAGAACTATGGCTACACCTTC	CASTKGQNYGYTF
TRBJ2-3	16	TRBV2	NA	NA	TGTGCCAGCGACCTGGGGGGGGCTCTTAGCACAGATACGCAGTATTTT	CASDLGGALSTDTQYF
TRBJ2-7	15	TRBV19	NA	TRBD1	TGTGCCAGTAGTACGAGGGACAGGGGATCCTACGAGCAGTACTTC	CASSTRDRGSYEQYF
TRBJ2-1	15	TRBV2	NA	TRBD2	TGTGCCAGCAGTGAATTTCTAGCGGGGGGGGATGAGCAGTTCTTC	CASSEFLAGGDEQFF
TRBJ1-5	13	TRBV9	NA	NA	TGTGCCAGCAGCGTAGCCGACAGCCAGCCCCAGCATTTT	CASSVADSQPQHF
TRBJ1-2	13	TRBV12-3/TRBV12-4	NA	NA	TGTGCCAGCAGTTTAGAGGGGAACTATGGCTACACCTTC	CASSLEGNYGYTF
TRBJ2-7	15	TRBV3-1/TRBV3-2	NA	NA	TGTGCCAGCAGCCAAGATTTCCAGTACTCCTACGAGCAGTACTTC	CASSQDFQYSYEQYF
TRBJ2-7	12	TRBV27	NA	NA	TGTGCCAGCAGTACTTACGGGATCGAGCAGTACTTC	CASSTYGIEQYF
TRBJ1-2	14	TRBV21-1	NA	NA	TGTGCCAGCAGCATCCCAGGGGGCAATTTTGGCTACACCTTC	CASSIPGGNFGYTF
TRBJ2-6	15	TRBV6-1	NA	NA	TGTGCCAGCAGCGAAGGGGGGGCTGGGGCCAACGTCCTGACTTTC	CASSEGGAGANVLTF
TRBJ1-1	15	TRBV2	NA	NA	TGTGCCAGCAATAAGGTTGGGGCGATGAACACTGAAGCTTTCTTT	CASNKVGAMNTEAFF
TRBJ2-6	20	TRBV19	NA	NA	TGTGCCAGTAGTATAAGAGGGCTTTCAGTACTAATCTCTGGGGCCAACGTCCTGACTTTC	CASSIRGLSVLISGANVLTF
TRBJ1-4	14	TRBV27	NA	NA	TGTGCCAGCAGTCCAGGGGTCGGGAAAGAAAAACTGTTTTTT	CASSPGVGKEKLFF
TRBJ2-2	14	TRBV3-1/TRBV3-2	NA	TRBD2	TGTGCCAGCAGCCAAGGACTAGCGACCGGGGAGCTGTTTTTT	CASSQGLATGELFF
TRBJ2-7	14	TRBV19	NA	NA	TGTGCCAGTAGTGCGACGCTAGGGGCTTACGAGCAGTACTTC	CASSATLGAYEQYF
TRBJ2-7	16	TRBV2	NA	TRBD1	TGTGCCAGCAGTGAAATCCGGACAGGGGGTACCTACGAGCAGTACTTC	CASSEIRTGGTYEQYF
TRBJ2-3	16	TRBV7-2	NA	TRBD1	TGTGCCAGCAGTCCCCCTCGCCAGGGGGTTTTTGGCACGCAGTATTTT	CASSPPRQGVFGTQYF
TRBJ2-1	14	TRBV28	NA	TRBD2	TGTGCCAGCAGTTCAGCGGGGAAGTACAATGAGCAGTTCTTC	CASSSAGKYNEQFF
TRBJ1-1	16	TRBV30	once	TRBD1	TGTGCCTGGAGTGGGACCTGGGGGACAGGTCGTACTGAAGCTTTCTTT	CAWSGTWGTGRTEAFF
TRBJ1-6	16	TRBV7-8	NA	TRBD1	TGTGCCAGCAGCTCACAGGGGGGAACCTATAATTCACCCCTCCACTTT	CASSSQGGTYNSPLHF
TRBJ1-6	14	TRBV18	NA	TRBD1	TGTGCCAGCTCAGGACAGGGTAACAATTCACCCCTCCACTTT	CASSGQGNNSPLHF
TRBJ2-3	17	TRBV5-4	NA	TRBD2	TGTGCCAGCAGCACGGGACTAGCCCACAATCCCACAGATACGCAGTATTTT	CASSTGLAHNPTDTQYF
TRBJ2-3	14	TRBV12-5	NA	TRBD1	TGTGCTAGTGCCAGGGGACAGACCACAGATACGCAGTATTTT	CASARGQTTDTQYF
TRBJ1-5	16	TRBV7-8	NA	TRBD1	TGTGCCAGCAGCTTAGTTCTGGGACAGGCTTATCAGCCCCAGCATTTT	CASSLVLGQAYQPQHF